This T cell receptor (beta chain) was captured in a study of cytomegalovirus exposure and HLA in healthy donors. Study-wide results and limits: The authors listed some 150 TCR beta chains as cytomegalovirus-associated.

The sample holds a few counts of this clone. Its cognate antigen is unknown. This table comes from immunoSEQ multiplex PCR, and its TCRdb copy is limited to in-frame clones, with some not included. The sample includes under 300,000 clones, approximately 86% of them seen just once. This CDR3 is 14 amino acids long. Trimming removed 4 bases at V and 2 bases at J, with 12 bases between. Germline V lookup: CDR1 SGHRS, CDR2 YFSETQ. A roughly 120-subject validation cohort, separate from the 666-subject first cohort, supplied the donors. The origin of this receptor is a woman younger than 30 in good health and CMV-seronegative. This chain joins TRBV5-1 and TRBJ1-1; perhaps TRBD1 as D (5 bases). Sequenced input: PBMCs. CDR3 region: CASSGLTGNTEAFF. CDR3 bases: TGCGCCAGCAGCGGACTAACAGGAAACACTGAAGCTTTCTTT. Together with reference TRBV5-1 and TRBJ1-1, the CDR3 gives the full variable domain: KAGVTQTPRYLIKTRGQQVTLSCSPISGHRSVSWYQQTPGQGLQFLFEYFSETQRNKGNFPGRFSGRQFSNSRSEMNVSTLELGDSALYLCASSGLTGNTEAFFGQGTRLTVV.